The text below deals with one T cell receptor (beta chain). CDR3 length equals 14 residues. Trimming at V came to 5 bases and at J to 2 bases, leaving 3 bases not matched to a gene. Germline CDR1 is MNHEY and CDR2 is SVGAGI. This sample stems from a study of blood T cell repertoires in COVID-19. Across the whole study: Researchers got acute and convalescent COVID-19 samples from the United States, Italy and Spain. The analysed material was cDNA or gDNA that came from T cells, B-cell-depleted T cells, or PBMCs.

Study processing details: Amplification of reference gene primers provided the estimated nucleated cell counts. Using immunoSEQ multiplex PCR, the repertoire was profiled, and TCRdb retains in-frame clones only, with some absent. From that table come the V and J calls and clone size; the DNA was used to work out D and trimming. The sample lists approximately 70,000 clones, about 86% seen once, with around 4.4% in the top ten. This receptor was taken from a woman aged 55-70 years with acute or convalescent COVID-19. Source material: peripheral blood. V gene TRBV6-5 combines with J gene TRBJ2-5; 9 bases are a match to TRBD2. The CDR3 sequence: CASSPRGGQETQYF. DNA for the CDR3: TGTGCCAGCAGTCCGCGGGGGGGTCAAGAGACCCAGTACTTC.